A single sample is the source of the 17 T cell receptor beta chains below, sequenced in a study of breast tumors, draining lymph nodes, adjacent tissues. TCRdb analysed the multiplex PCR reads with MiXCR anew, one entry per CDR3 protein. The repertoire includes roughly 70,000 distinct CDR3 sequences, 40% to 55% of them detected once, and around 8% sits in the top ten. The sequencing input was breast tumor tissue. These receptors were taken from a female donor with breast cancer. Some clones in this sample may be carry-over from other donors' samples.

This clonotype was observed at least ten times. The V gene is TRBV10-3, the J gene TRBJ2-1; 8 positions match TRBD2. The V segment lost 10 bases and the J segment 3 bases; nucleotides outside the gene matches: 5. The CDR3 covers 13 residues. Looked up from germline, CDR1 is ENHRY and CDR2 is SYGVKD. CDR3 nucleotide sequence: TGTGCCACACAGCGGGAGAGCTACAATGAGCAGTTCTTC. Translated, it gives CATQRESYNEQFF.

Many counts were recorded for this clonotype. The chain employs TRBV5-8 and TRBJ2-7; 9 bases match TRBD1. The CDR3 has 15 residues. V trimming: 0 bases; J trimming: 3 bases; junction bases outside the gene matches: 4. The germline V gene encodes CDR1 SGHTS and CDR2 YDEGEE. The CDR3 spells CASSLVGTGRYEQYF. CDR3 in DNA: TGTGCCAGCAGCTTGGTAGGGACAGGGCGCTACGAGCAGTACTTC.

This clonotype showed up many times. The CDR3 reads CASSQLAEAYEQYF. The CDR3 nucleotides are TGTGCCAGCAGCCAATTAGCGGAAGCCTACGAGCAGTACTTC. V is TRBV14 and J is TRBJ2-7; tentatively, D is TRBD2 (6 bases). V gave up 2 bases and J gave up 2 bases, with 10 bases separating them. The CDR3 length is 14 residues. In germline, CDR1 is SGHDN, CDR2 FVKESK.

Ten or more counts support this clonotype. The chain recombines TRBV12-3 or TRBV12-4 with TRBJ1-5; 9 bases line up with TRBD1. The CDR3 consists of 15 residues. The ends lost 6 bases at V and 4 bases at J; junction bases unmatched: 7. The CDR3 DNA follows: TGTGCCAGCAGCGTGACAGGGGGTCGGAATCAGCCCCAGCATTTT. This codes for CASSVTGGRNQPQHF.

The chain employs TRBV7-9 and TRBJ2-5; TRBD1 might be the D (6 bases). CDR1 SEHNR and CDR2 FQNEAQ come from the germline V gene (reference sequence). Trimming left V 6 bases short and J 5 bases short, with 31 bases between. The CDR3 contains 19 residues. The chain's CDR3 is CASSRNRNRATGILETQYF. As DNA, the CDR3 is TGTGCCAGCAGTCGGAATAGGAACAGGGCCACCGGGATTCTGGAGACCCAGTACTTC.

In its sample, this clonotype was seen once. DNA for the CDR3: TGTGCCAGCGCGGGACTAGCGGGAGGATACACCGGGGAGCTGTTTTTT. As protein: CASAGLAGGYTGELFF. V gene TRBV2 combines with J gene TRBJ2-2; TRBD2 agrees at 15 bases. Germline V gives CDR1 SNHLY, CDR2 FYNNEI. The CDR3 has 16 residues. V gave up 8 bases and J gave up 3 bases; unmatched junction bases: 4.

To note about this clonotype: A read error may explain this, as a much larger clone is one base away. No conserved phenylalanine or tryptophan ends this CDR3, so it is likely a read error. The chain links TRBV20-1 to TRBJ1-1, with a possible D match to TRBD1 (5 bases). The CDR3 consists of 13 residues. CDR1 is DFQATT, CDR2 SNEGSKA, per germline (reference sequence). Deletions cut 7 bases from V and 6 bases from J, with 18 bases between. The CDR3 DNA sequence: TGCAGTGTCTCTCAGGGACGAGGGGCTGAAGCTTTCCTT. It yields the protein CSVSQGRGAEAFL.

Of note for this clonotype: This sequence may be a read error, since a much larger clone differs from it by one base. V gene TRBV2 combines with J gene TRBJ1-5; 12 bases are a match to TRBD1. This CDR3 contains 18 residues. Germline V lookup: CDR1 SNHLY, CDR2 FYNNEI. This chain's CDR3 is CASSRGTGGATGRGAHHF. CDR3 bases: TGTGCCAGCAGTCGCGGGACAGGGGGCGCCACTGGGCGTGGGGCCCACCATTTT.

This chain links TRBV12-3 or TRBV12-4 with TRBJ2-7; 7 positions agree with TRBD2. This CDR3 has 14 residues. J lost 3 bases, V lost 3 bases, and 5 bases had no gene match. As DNA, the CDR3 is TGTGCCAGCAGTTTGCGGGAGAGTGGCTACGAGCAGTACTTC. It encodes CASSLRESGYEQYF.

On this clonotype: This sequence may be a read error, since a much larger clone differs from it by one base. This sequence joins TRBV6-5 and TRBJ1-2; 9 bases map to TRBD1. After removal of 7 bases from V and 4 bases from J, the junction contained 7 bases not matched to a gene. Looked up from germline, CDR1 is MNHEY and CDR2 is SVGAGI. CDR3 length: 14 amino acids. The CDR3 region has the DNA TGTGCCAGCAAGCCGGGACAGGGAACCTATGGCTACACCTTC. It yields the protein CASKPGQGTYGYTF.

The sample holds a few counts of this clonotype. A clone one base away is much larger, so this may be a read error. The V gene is TRBV9, the J gene TRBJ2-1, with D hard to call. CDR1 is SGDLS and CDR2 is YYNGEE in the germline V gene. The CDR3 runs 14 residues. CDR3 bases: TGTGCCAGCAGCGTAGACGGTTCCCCCCGTGAGCAGTCCTTC. This gives the protein CASSVDGSPREQSF.

This clonotype was seen at least ten times. The V and J genes are TRBV6-5 and TRBJ2-7, with D perhaps TRBD2 (6 bases). This CDR3 has 15 amino acids. CDR1 MNHEY and CDR2 SVGAGI come from the germline V gene. V was pared by 5 bases and J by 0 bases, with 14 bases between. DNA for the CDR3: TGTGCCAGCAGTCTGGAGGGACGGGGCTCCTACGAGCAGTACTTC. It codes for CASSLEGRGSYEQYF.

The chain uses TRBV19 and TRBJ1-5; 7 bases match TRBD1. V lost 5 bases, J lost 11 bases, and 21 bases stayed unmatched. In germline, CDR1 is LNHDA, CDR2 SQIVND (reference sequence). The CDR3 spans 17 residues. The CDR3: CASSPNPGTEDQETQHF. CDR3 DNA: TGTGCCAGTAGTCCCAATCCTGGGACAGAGGATCAAGAGACCCAGCATTTT.

Many counts were recorded for this clonotype. The rearrangement joins TRBV20-1 to TRBJ2-5; the D gene is possibly TRBD2 (6 bases). Germline V lookup: CDR1 DFQATT, CDR2 SNEGSKA (reference sequence). V shed 3 bases and J shed 2 bases, with 19 bases lying between them. This CDR3 comprises 16 residues. CDR3: CSARRGGGAFQETQYF. The CDR3 region has the DNA TGCAGTGCTAGGAGGGGTGGCGGGGCCTTTCAAGAGACCCAGTACTTC.

The sample holds many counts of this clonotype. The chain uses TRBV3-1 and TRBJ2-1; D gene unclear. This CDR3 has 12 amino acids. Germline V gene sequence: CDR1 LGHDT, CDR2 YNNKEL (reference sequence). The V end was cut by 2 bases, the J end by 10 bases, with 9 bases between. The CDR3 loop is CASSQPPGEQFF. In nucleotides, the CDR3 is TGTGCCAGCAGCCAACCCCCCGGCGAGCAGTTCTTC.

The chain combines TRBV11-2 with TRBJ1-1; D gene uncertain. The germline V gene encodes CDR1 SGHAT and CDR2 FQNNGV. The CDR3 is made up of 15 amino acids. V lost 5 bases and J 0 bases, leaving 13 bases between the germline ends. As DNA, the CDR3 is TGTGCCAGCAGCGAACTTTTGGGGATGAACACTGAAGCTTTCTTT. This translates into CASSELLGMNTEAFF.

V usage is TRBV10-3 and J usage is TRBJ2-1; D is unclear. The CDR3 runs to 13 residues. V lost 10 bases to trimming and J lost 5 bases, with 15 bases between them. Per germline, CDR1 ENHRY and CDR2 SYGVKD. CDR3 nucleotides: TGTGCCAGCGTTGCCCTATGGGACAATGAGCAGTTCTTC. Amino acids: CASVALWDNEQFF.